This is a list of T cell receptor beta chains from one sample in a study of cytomegalovirus exposure and HLA in healthy donors. Clones were read by immunoSEQ multiplex PCR, and TCRdb kept only the in-frame ones, dropping some. In the table there are 150,000 to 200,000 clones, roughly 84% of which are singletons. Sequenced sample: PBMCs. These receptor sequences come from a man aged 25-45 years in good health and CMV-seropositive. CDR3s include the opening cysteine and the closing phenylalanine or tryptophan. A D gene is named only where the DNA matches it firmly. Clone size is given for some rows only: seen once, a few or many times, or a class if the clone is expanded.

size	D	V	J	CDR3	DNA
NA	TRBD2	TRBV19	TRBJ2-3	CASSIGGLATDTQYF	TGTGCCAGTAGTATAGGTGGACTAGCAACAGATACGCAGTATTTT
NA	TRBD1	TRBV6-5	TRBJ1-2	CASRPTGGESGYTF	TGTGCCAGCAGGCCAACAGGGGGTGAAAGTGGCTACACCTTC
NA	NA	TRBV6-6	TRBJ1-1	CASTQGVQTTEAFF	TGTGCCAGCACACAAGGAGTGCAGACCACTGAAGCTTTCTTT
NA	TRBD2	TRBV5-6	TRBJ2-3	CASSSGLAPLDTQYF	TGTGCCAGCAGCTCCGGACTAGCGCCCCTGGATACGCAGTATTTT
NA	TRBD1	TRBV6-6	TRBJ1-1	CASSDRGMNTEAFF	TGTGCCAGCAGCGACAGGGGAATGAACACTGAAGCTTTCTTT
once	TRBD2	TRBV7-6	TRBJ2-1	CASSFARGREGNEQFF	TGTGCCAGCAGCTTCGCACGGGGACGGGAGGGAAATGAGCAGTTCTTC
NA	NA	TRBV28	TRBJ2-5	CASGAGEETQYF	TGTGCCAGCGGGGCAGGGGAAGAGACCCAGTACTTC
once	NA	TRBV9	TRBJ1-1	CASSTGPPNTEAFF	TGTGCCAGCAGTACGGGTCCGCCCAACACTGAAGCTTTCTTT
NA	TRBD1	TRBV7-8	TRBJ2-7	CASSLARGRTYEQYF	TGTGCCAGCAGCTTAGCAAGGGGGCGAACCTACGAGCAGTACTTC
NA	NA	TRBV30	TRBJ2-1	CAWSVNGVTYNEQFF	TGTGCCTGGAGTGTAAACGGGGTCACGTACAATGAGCAGTTCTTC
NA	TRBD1	TRBV5-4	TRBJ2-3	CASSARQGGSTDTQYF	TGTGCCAGCAGCGCCCGACAGGGGGGAAGCACAGATACGCAGTATTTT
NA	NA	TRBV7-9	TRBJ2-2	CASSLMTTTGELFF	TGTGCCAGCAGCTTAATGACTACCACCGGGGAGCTGTTTTTT
NA	NA	TRBV7-8	TRBJ2-5	CASIGEWEIAETQYF	TGTGCCAGCATCGGGGAGTGGGAGATTGCAGAGACCCAGTACTTC
NA	TRBD1	TRBV18	TRBJ2-3	CASSPGTGRTDTQYF	TGTGCCAGCTCTCCCGGGACAGGGAGGACAGATACGCAGTATTTT
NA	NA	TRBV5-6	TRBJ1-2	CASSLGGRDNYGYTF	TGTGCCAGCAGCTTGGGGGGCAGGGATAACTATGGCTACACCTTC
NA	NA	TRBV5-4	TRBJ1-1	CASSDRTGSGTEAFF	TGTGCCAGCAGCGATCGTACGGGGTCGGGCACTGAAGCTTTCTTT
NA	TRBD1	TRBV11-2	TRBJ2-7	CASSLGRTGGYEQYF	TGTGCCAGCAGCTTAGGCAGGACAGGGGGTTACGAGCAGTACTTC
few	TRBD2	TRBV11-1	TRBJ2-1	CASSTGLAVSYNEQFF	TGTGCCAGCAGCACGGGACTAGCGGTGAGCTACAATGAGCAGTTCTTC
NA	NA	TRBV27	TRBJ2-6	CASSVSSGANVLTF	TGTGCCAGCAGTGTGAGCTCTGGGGCCAACGTCCTGACTTTC
many	NA	TRBV7-6	TRBJ1-4	CASSLAPATNEKLFF	TGTGCCAGCAGCTTAGCCCCAGCAACTAATGAAAAACTGTTTTTT
NA	NA	TRBV7-2	TRBJ1-1	CASSFRGTNTEAFF	TGTGCCAGCAGCTTTCGGGGGACGAACACTGAAGCTTTCTTT
NA	TRBD1	TRBV5-1	TRBJ2-2	CASSWDRVGTGELFF	TGCGCCAGCAGCTGGGACAGGGTTGGCACCGGGGAGCTGTTTTTT
NA	NA	TRBV9	TRBJ1-4	CASGLHTDNEKLFF	TGTGCCAGCGGCCTCCACACAGATAATGAAAAACTGTTTTTT
NA	NA	TRBV19	TRBJ1-2	CASSIGSLGRSGYTF	TGTGCCAGTAGTATAGGGTCCCTCGGCAGGTCTGGCTACACCTTC
NA	NA	TRBV19	TRBJ1-4	CASSLGAANEKLFF	TGTGCCAGTAGTCTGGGGGCAGCTAATGAAAAACTGTTTTTT
once	NA	TRBV28	TRBJ2-5	CASSPRDIQETQYF	TGTGCCAGCAGTCCTCGGGACATCCAAGAGACCCAGTACTTC
NA	NA	TRBV6-5	TRBJ1-3	CASSYSYHRLGNTIYF	TGTGCCAGCAGTTACTCGTACCATAGACTTGGAAACACCATATATTTT
NA	NA	TRBV2	TRBJ2-7	CASSVKGTAYEQYF	TGTGCCAGCAGTGTTAAGGGGACTGCCTACGAGCAGTACTTC
NA	TRBD1	TRBV5-6	TRBJ1-5	CASSRDRVSQPQHF	TGTGCCAGCAGCCGGGACAGGGTCAGTCAGCCCCAGCATTTT
NA	TRBD1	TRBV6-5	TRBJ2-7	CASNPDRNNYEQYF	TGTGCCAGCAACCCGGACAGGAACAACTACGAGCAGTACTTC
NA	TRBD2	TRBV6-5	TRBJ2-3	CASSSILAGDKDTQYF	TGTGCCAGCAGTTCGATCCTAGCGGGAGACAAGGATACGCAGTATTTT
few	NA	TRBV6-5	TRBJ2-5	CASSYQGQETQYF	TGTGCCAGCAGTTATCAGGGACAAGAGACCCAGTACTTC
once	TRBD1	TRBV10-2	TRBJ1-2	CASNQGAGGYTF	TGCGCCAGCAATCAGGGGGCCGGGGGCTACACCTTC
NA	TRBD1	TRBV2	TRBJ2-7	CASDGTASNYEQYF	TGTGCCAGCGACGGGACAGCCTCTAACTACGAGCAGTACTTC
NA	NA	TRBV18	TRBJ2-5	CASSPNTGTTQETQYF	TGTGCCAGCTCACCAAATACCGGGACAACCCAAGAGACCCAGTACTTC
once	NA	TRBV2	TRBJ2-5	CASSEDPRGTQYF	TGTGCCAGCAGTGAAGATCCCCGAGGGACCCAGTACTTC
NA	NA	TRBV5-4	TRBJ2-3	CASSLTTEDTQYF	TGTGCCAGCAGCTTAACGACGGAGGATACGCAGTATTTT
NA	NA	TRBV5-1	TRBJ2-1	CASSARENNNEQFF	TGCGCCAGCAGCGCCCGGGAGAATAACAATGAGCAGTTCTTC
NA	TRBD2	TRBV10-1	TRBJ2-1	CASSEFSGRGNNEQFF	TGCGCCAGCAGTGAGTTCAGCGGGAGGGGAAACAATGAGCAGTTCTTC
few	NA	TRBV28	TRBJ1-5	CASSERAFNQPQHF	TGTGCCAGCAGCGAGAGGGCCTTCAATCAGCCCCAGCATTTT
NA	TRBD2	TRBV7-2	TRBJ2-2	CASSLVYGGDTGELFF	TGTGCCAGCAGCTTGGTGTACGGGGGGGATACCGGGGAGCTGTTTTTT
few	NA	TRBV7-6	TRBJ2-6	CASSGPHGANGANVLTF	TGTGCCAGCAGCGGACCCCATGGGGCCAACGGGGCCAACGTCCTGACTTTC
NA	NA	TRBV7-2	TRBJ2-5	CASSLEVRGWGGQETQYF	TGTGCCAGCAGCTTAGAGGTCCGGGGGTGGGGTGGCCAAGAGACCCAGTACTTC
NA	TRBD2	TRBV7-7	TRBJ2-1	CASSLVAGEFNEQFF	TGTGCTAGCAGCTTAGTGGCGGGAGAGTTCAATGAGCAGTTCTTC
NA	TRBD2	TRBV7-6	TRBJ2-3	CASSLPRPNGTSGGDITDTQYF	TGTGCCAGCAGCTTACCCAGACCGAACGGGACTAGCGGGGGGGACATCACAGATACGCAGTATTTT
NA	NA	TRBV9	TRBJ1-4	CASSVDSATNEKLFF	TGTGCCAGCAGCGTAGACAGTGCAACTAATGAAAAACTGTTTTTT
NA	NA	TRBV5-1	TRBJ2-7	CASSPELGGSYEQYF	TGCGCCAGCAGCCCGGAGTTGGGCGGGTCCTACGAGCAGTACTTC
NA	NA	TRBV4-3	TRBJ1-1	CASSPDLIVFGAFF	TGCGCCAGCAGCCCAGACCTCATAGTCTTCGGAGCTTTCTTT
NA	NA	TRBV5-6	TRBJ1-5	CASSFFAGISPQHF	TGTGCCAGCAGCTTTTTTGCGGGTATCAGCCCCCAGCATTTT
NA	TRBD2	TRBV28	TRBJ2-1	CASRLQPGQQRTSVYNEQFF	TGTGCCAGCAGACTGCAACCGGGACAGCAAAGGACTAGCGTCTACAATGAGCAGTTCTTC
NA	NA	TRBV7-8	TRBJ1-2	CASRPPRRNRPIGGYTF	TGTGCCAGTAGGCCACCTCGGCGGAACAGGCCTATTGGGGGCTACACCTTC
NA	TRBD1	TRBV7-2	TRBJ2-7	CASSYDRANEQYF	TGTGCCAGCAGCTATGACAGGGCTAACGAGCAGTACTTC
few	NA	TRBV7-9	TRBJ2-3	CASSPPGGTDLTDTQYF	TGTGCCAGCAGCCCCCCAGGGGGGACAGATCTAACAGATACGCAGTATTTT
NA	NA	TRBV7-7	TRBJ2-3	CASAREIQDTQYF	TGTGCTAGCGCCCGCGAGATCCAAGATACGCAGTATTTT
NA	NA	TRBV4-1	TRBJ1-4	CASSQESLQGAEKLFF	TGTGCCAGCAGCCAAGAATCCCTACAGGGCGCTGAAAAACTGTTTTTT
once	NA	TRBV28	TRBJ1-4	CASSLPAATNEKLFF	TGTGCCAGCAGTTTGCCAGCGGCAACTAATGAAAAACTGTTTTTT
once	NA	TRBV7-2	TRBJ1-5	CASSLGRGGQPQHF	TGTGCCAGCAGCTTAGGGCGGGGGGGGCAGCCCCAGCATTTT
NA	NA	TRBV6-5	TRBJ2-3	CASNYRVTDTQYF	TGTGCCAGCAATTACCGGGTCACAGATACGCAGTATTTT